The present T cell receptor (beta chain) was sequenced within a study of blood T cell repertoires in COVID-19. As for the study in general: Both acute and convalescent COVID-19 samples were obtained from the United States, Italy and Spain. Sample material is recorded as cDNA or gDNA derived from T cells, B-cell-depleted T cells, or PBMCs.

How the authors handled the data: Estimation of nucleated cell counts was performed using reference gene primer amplification. The method was immunoSEQ multiplex PCR; TCRdb's version includes in-frame clones alone and lacks a portion of them. That table furnishes V, J and clone size, whereas the DNA furnished D and trimming. Of roughly 140,000 clones in the sample, around 88% were seen once. V shed 0 bases and J 0 bases; nucleotides not matched to a gene: 12. The CDR3 extends over 20 amino acids. Per germline, CDR1 MGHRA and CDR2 YSYEKL. The sequence came from a human donor in a cohort sampled during active COVID-19. The sample was peripheral blood. The chain is built from TRBV4-1 and TRBJ2-2, with TRBD2 matching 8 bases. CDR3: CASSQDWARVAGTNTGELFF. In DNA, the CDR3 is TGCGCCAGCAGCCAAGATTGGGCTCGGGTAGCGGGGACGAACACCGGGGAGCTGTTTTTT.